This T cell receptor beta chain was documented in a study of early T cells in non-severe SARS-CoV-2 infection. Overall study findings and caveats: Missing private and CD4 specificities, VDJdb matching favored anti-spike CD8 responses.

Trimming cost V 1 base and J 6 bases, with 10 bases left between them. This CDR3 is built from 13 residues. In germline, CDR1 is SGHAT, CDR2 FQNNGV. Turning to this clonotype: Its antigen is not identified.

Individual cDNA molecules were tagged with unique molecular identifiers, the study reported. A single record per CDR3 protein comes from TCRdb applying MiXCR to the 5' RACE reads. The sample contains approximately 75,000 distinct CDR3 sequences, roughly 15% of which appear only once. The source was whole blood, collected at baseline. The chain is built from TRBV11-2 and TRBJ2-7; TRBD1 might be the D (6 bases). The receptor was derived from an adult who was a healthcare worker with PCR-confirmed SARS-CoV-2 infection or an uninfected control (not recorded which). The CDR3 sequence is CASSLVARGEQYF. CDR3 DNA sequence: TGTGCCAGCAGCTTAGTGGCCAGGGGCGAGCAGTACTTC.